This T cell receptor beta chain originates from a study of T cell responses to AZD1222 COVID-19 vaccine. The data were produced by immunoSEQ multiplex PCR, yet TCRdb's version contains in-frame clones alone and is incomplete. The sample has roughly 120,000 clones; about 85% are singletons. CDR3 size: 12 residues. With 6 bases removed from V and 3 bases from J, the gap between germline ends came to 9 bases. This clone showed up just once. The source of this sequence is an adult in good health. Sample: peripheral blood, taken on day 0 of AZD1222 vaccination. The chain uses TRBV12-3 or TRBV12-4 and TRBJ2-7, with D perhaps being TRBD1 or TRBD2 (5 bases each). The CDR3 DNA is TGTGCCAGCAGGGGGACGATCTACGAGCAGTACTTC. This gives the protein CASRGTIYEQYF.